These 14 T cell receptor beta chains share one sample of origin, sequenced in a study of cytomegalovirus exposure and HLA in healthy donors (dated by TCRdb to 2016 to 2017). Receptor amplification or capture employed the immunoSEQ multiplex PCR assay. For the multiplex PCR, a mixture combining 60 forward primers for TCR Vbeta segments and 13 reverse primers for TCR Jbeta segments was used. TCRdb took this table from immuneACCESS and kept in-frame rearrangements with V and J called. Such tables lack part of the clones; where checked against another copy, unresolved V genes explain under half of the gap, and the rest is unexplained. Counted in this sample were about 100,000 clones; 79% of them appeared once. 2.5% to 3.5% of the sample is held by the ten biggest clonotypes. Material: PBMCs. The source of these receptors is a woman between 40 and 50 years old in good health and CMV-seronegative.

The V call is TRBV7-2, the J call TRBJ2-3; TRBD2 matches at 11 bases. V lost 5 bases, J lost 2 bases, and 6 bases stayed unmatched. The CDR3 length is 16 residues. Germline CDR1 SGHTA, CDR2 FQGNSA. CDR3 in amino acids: CASSPLAGALTDTQYF. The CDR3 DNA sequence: TGTGCCAGCAGCCCACTAGCGGGGGCACTCACAGATACGCAGTATTTT.

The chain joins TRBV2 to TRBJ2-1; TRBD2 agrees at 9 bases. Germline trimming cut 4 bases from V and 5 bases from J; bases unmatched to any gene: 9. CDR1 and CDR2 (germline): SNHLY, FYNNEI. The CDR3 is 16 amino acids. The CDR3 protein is CASSGPGGGANNEQFF. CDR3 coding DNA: TGTGCCAGCAGTGGCCCTGGCGGGGGGGCCAACAATGAGCAGTTCTTC.

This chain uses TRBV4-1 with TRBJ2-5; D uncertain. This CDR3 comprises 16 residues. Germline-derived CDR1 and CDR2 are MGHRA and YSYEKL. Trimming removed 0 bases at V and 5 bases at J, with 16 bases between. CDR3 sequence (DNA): TGCGCCAGCAGCCAAGATCCGCAGAGACTCTGGGAGACCCAGTACTTC. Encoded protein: CASSQDPQRLWETQYF.

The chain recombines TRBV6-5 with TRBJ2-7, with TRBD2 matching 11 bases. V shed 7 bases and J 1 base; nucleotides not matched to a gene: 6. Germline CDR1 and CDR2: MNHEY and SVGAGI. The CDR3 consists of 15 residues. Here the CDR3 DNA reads TGTGCCAGCACCTTACTAGCGGGAGATTCCTACGAGCAGTACTTC. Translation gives CASTLLAGDSYEQYF.

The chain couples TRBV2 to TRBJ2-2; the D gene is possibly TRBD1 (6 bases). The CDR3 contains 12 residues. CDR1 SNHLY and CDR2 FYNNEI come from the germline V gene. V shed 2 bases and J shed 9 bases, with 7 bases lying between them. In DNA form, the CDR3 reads TGTGCCAGCAGTGAAAGGGGGTGGGAGCTGTTTTTT. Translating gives CASSERGWELFF.

The CDR3 region has the DNA TGCGCCAGCAGCCGGGGCCTAGAACCCCCTTATAATTACGAGCAGTACTTC. The encoded protein is CASSRGLEPPYNYEQYF. The chain uses TRBV4-3 and TRBJ2-5; D perhaps matches TRBD1 (5 bases). With the DNA end fitting TRBJ2-7 better, the J assignment may be wrong. Germline V gene lookup returns CDR1 LGHNA and CDR2 YSLEER. The CDR3 length is 17 residues.

The CDR3 sequence: CASRLAGGLDTQYF. For the CDR3, the DNA is TGTGCCAGCCGACTAGCGGGAGGACTAGATACGCAGTATTTT. The chain combines TRBV2 with TRBJ2-3; 13 nucleotides agree with TRBD2. The junction had 4 bases not matched to a gene; V was cut back by 8 bases and J by 5 bases. Germline CDR1 and CDR2: SNHLY and FYNNEI. CDR3 size: 14 residues.

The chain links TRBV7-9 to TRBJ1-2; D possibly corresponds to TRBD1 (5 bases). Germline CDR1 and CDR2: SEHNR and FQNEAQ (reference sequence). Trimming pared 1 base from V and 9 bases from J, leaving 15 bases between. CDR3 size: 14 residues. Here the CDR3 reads CASSLGSGSSRYTF. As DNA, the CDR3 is TGTGCCAGCAGCTTAGGTTCAGGGTCGAGTCGCTACACCTTC.

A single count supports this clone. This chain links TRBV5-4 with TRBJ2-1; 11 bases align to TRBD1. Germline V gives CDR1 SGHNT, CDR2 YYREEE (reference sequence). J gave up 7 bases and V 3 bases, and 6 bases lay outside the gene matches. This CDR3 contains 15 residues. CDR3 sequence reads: CASSWGQGGRNEQFF. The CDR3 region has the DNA TGTGCCAGCAGCTGGGGACAGGGGGGCCGAAATGAGCAGTTCTTC.

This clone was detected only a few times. CDR3 residues: CASSSLTEDSPLHF. CDR3 nucleotide sequence: TGTGCCAGCAGTTCCCTTACTGAGGATTCACCCCTCCACTTT. V and J are TRBV6-5 and TRBJ1-6; D is uncertain. From germline, CDR1 is MNHEY and CDR2 SVGAGI. The germline V and J ends were trimmed by 4 bases and 8 bases, with 12 bases remaining between them. There are 14 residues in the CDR3.

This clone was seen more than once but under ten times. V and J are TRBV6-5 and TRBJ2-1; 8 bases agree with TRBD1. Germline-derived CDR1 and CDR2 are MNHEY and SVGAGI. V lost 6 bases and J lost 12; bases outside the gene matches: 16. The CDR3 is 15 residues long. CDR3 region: CASSSQGAPGALQFF. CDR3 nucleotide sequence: TGTGCCAGCAGCTCTCAGGGGGCCCCTGGCGCATTGCAGTTCTTC.

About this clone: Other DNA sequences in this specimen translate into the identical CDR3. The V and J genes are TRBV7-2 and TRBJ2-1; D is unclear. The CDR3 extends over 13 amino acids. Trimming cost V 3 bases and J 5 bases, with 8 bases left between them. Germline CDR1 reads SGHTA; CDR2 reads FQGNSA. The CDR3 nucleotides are TGTGCCAGCAGCTTTAACCGGGACAATGAGCAGTTCTTC. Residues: CASSFNRDNEQFF.

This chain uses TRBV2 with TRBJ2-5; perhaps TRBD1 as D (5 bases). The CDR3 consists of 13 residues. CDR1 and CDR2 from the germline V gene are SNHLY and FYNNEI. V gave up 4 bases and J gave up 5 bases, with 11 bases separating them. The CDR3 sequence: CASSGDGAETQYF. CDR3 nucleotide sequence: TGTGCCAGCAGTGGTGATGGGGCGGAGACCCAGTACTTC.

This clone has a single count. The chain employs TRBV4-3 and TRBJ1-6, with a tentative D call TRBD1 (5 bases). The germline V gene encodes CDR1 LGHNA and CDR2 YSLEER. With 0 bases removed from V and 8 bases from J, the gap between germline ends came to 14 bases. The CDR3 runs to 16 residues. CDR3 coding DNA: TGCGCCAGCAGCCAAGAAGGGACTTTTAATGATTCACCCCTCCACTTT. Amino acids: CASSQEGTFNDSPLHF.